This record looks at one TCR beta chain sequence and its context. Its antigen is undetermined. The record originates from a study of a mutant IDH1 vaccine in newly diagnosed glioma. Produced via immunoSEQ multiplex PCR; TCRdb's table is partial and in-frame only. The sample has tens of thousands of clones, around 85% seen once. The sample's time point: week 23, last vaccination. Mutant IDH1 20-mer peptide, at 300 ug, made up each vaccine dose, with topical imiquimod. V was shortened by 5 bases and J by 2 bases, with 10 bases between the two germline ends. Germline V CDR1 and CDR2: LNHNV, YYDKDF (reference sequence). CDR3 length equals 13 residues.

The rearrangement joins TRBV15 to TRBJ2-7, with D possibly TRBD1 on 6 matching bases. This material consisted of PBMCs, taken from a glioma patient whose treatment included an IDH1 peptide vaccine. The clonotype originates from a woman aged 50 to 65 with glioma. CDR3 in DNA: TGTGCCACCAGCGTCTACAGGGCCTACGAGCAGTACTTC. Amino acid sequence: CATSVYRAYEQYF.